This T cell receptor (beta chain) came from a study of response to subunit inactivated influenza vaccine. Points on this clonotype: Antigen: not known.

One entry per CDR3 protein results from TCRdb running MiXCR on the RT-PCR reads. The repertoire holds about 530,000 distinct CDR3 sequences, 12% seen once, with more than 8.5% in the top ten. Study-wide results and limits: It was the authors' suggestion that each seasonal influenza vaccination recruits few new T cells.

The sequence came from a man aged 45-65 years who received an inactivated influenza vaccine. Sequenced here: PBMCs from blood, sampled on the day of vaccination.

In DNA, the CDR3 is TGCGCCAGCAGCCAGGTCCTCGGCGGAGGGCCGAATGAGCAGTTCTTC. This gives the protein CASSQVLGGGPNEQFF. V and J are TRBV4-3 and TRBJ2-1; possible D gene TRBD2, 6 bases. The V end lost 3 bases, the J end lost 7 bases, and 19 bases lay between the germline ends. Germline assignment: CDR1 LGHNA and CDR2 YSLEER. The CDR3 is 16 amino acids.